This T cell receptor beta chain was sequenced during a study of blood T cell repertoires in COVID-19. The CDR3 contains 14 residues. The germline gives CDR1 MNHEY, CDR2 SVGAGI. J was trimmed by 0 bases and V by 7 bases; bases with no gene match: 5. Sequencing used immunoSEQ multiplex PCR; TCRdb keeps in-frame clones, though not all of them. The profile covers 250,000 to 350,000 clones, with roughly 90% appearing a single time and about 2.2% taken by the ten largest. The TCR comes from a woman aged 45 to 65 who had recovered from COVID-19. This sequence joins TRBV6-5 and TRBJ1-1; 7 bases line up with TRBD1. Sequencing was done on a sample of peripheral blood. CDR3 amino acids: CASKTGALNTEAFF. The CDR3 DNA reads TGTGCCAGCAAAACAGGGGCATTGAACACTGAAGCTTTCTTT.